The 24 T cell receptor beta chains in this list originate from one sample, sequenced in a study of cytomegalovirus exposure and HLA in healthy donors. Method: immunoSEQ multiplex PCR; TCRdb's copy keeps in-frame clones and lacks some. The data hold approximately 130,000 clones, with around 90% observed a single time. The sequencing sample was made of PBMCs. These receptors were obtained from a woman between 18 and 29 years old in good health and CMV-seronegative.

J is TRBJ1-1 and V is TRBV29-1; D gene uncertain. Germline loops: CDR1 SQVTM, CDR2 ANQGSEA. With 7 bases removed from V and 5 bases from J, the gap between germline ends came to 17 bases. The length of the CDR3 is 13 residues. The CDR3 spells CSALLREGTEAFF. CDR3 nucleotides: TGCAGCGCCCTGTTGAGGGAAGGAACTGAAGCTTTCTTT.

The V and J genes are TRBV2 and TRBJ1-1; 8 nucleotides line up with TRBD1. The germline gives CDR1 SNHLY, CDR2 FYNNEI. This CDR3 contains 12 residues. Unmatched junction bases numbered 9, after V lost 6 bases and J lost 12 bases. The CDR3 DNA reads TGTGCCAGCAGGACAGGGGATACTAGGACTTTCTTT. Its translation: CASRTGDTRTFF.

The chain employs TRBV6-5 and TRBJ2-7, with TRBD1 matching over 8 bases. This CDR3 has 13 residues. V was clipped by 6 bases and J by 9 bases; unmatched bases: 10. Looked up from germline, CDR1 is MNHEY and CDR2 is SVGAGI. The CDR3 DNA is TGTGCCAGCAGGGGACAGGCGTATCCACTGCAGTACTTC. Amino acid sequence: CASRGQAYPLQYF.

The chain carries TRBV13 and TRBJ2-7; D is possibly TRBD1 (5 bases). The ends were cut back, 5 bases at V and 0 bases at J, with 14 bases in the middle. Germline V gene data show CDR1 as PRHDT and CDR2 as FYEKMQ (reference sequence). The CDR3 extends over 15 amino acids. The DNA for the CDR3 is TGTGCCAGCAGCAAGGGGTCCAGAGGCTCCTACGAGCAGTACTTC. Translated, it gives CASSKGSRGSYEQYF.

The chain couples TRBV10-3 to TRBJ1-3; 8 bases agree with TRBD1. In germline, CDR1 is ENHRY, CDR2 SYGVKD. V lost 5 bases, J lost 0 bases, and 3 bases stayed unmatched. The CDR3 is 15 residues long. The CDR3 protein is CAISPGQVSGNTIYF. The CDR3 nucleotides are TGTGCCATCAGTCCGGGACAGGTCTCTGGAAACACCATATATTTT.

The chain is built from TRBV9 and TRBJ1-2; TRBD1 matches 12 bases. The CDR3 runs to 14 residues. CDR1 SGDLS and CDR2 YYNGEE come from the germline V gene. The V gene end was trimmed by 3 bases and the J gene end by 7 bases; junction bases not matched to a gene: 4. The CDR3 reads CASSGDRGQRGYTF. CDR3 DNA sequence: TGTGCCAGCAGCGGGGACAGGGGGCAACGTGGCTACACCTTC.

V and J are TRBV19 and TRBJ2-7, with a weak D call TRBD1 (6 bases). The CDR3 is made up of 18 amino acids. The V gene's germline CDR1 is LNHDA and CDR2 SQIVND (reference sequence). V dropped 2 bases and J dropped 2 bases, with 22 bases sitting between them. The CDR3 spells CASSISYRTVNLPYEQYF. The CDR3, as DNA: TGTGCCAGTAGTATAAGCTATCGGACAGTAAATCTTCCCTACGAGCAGTACTTC.

This clone has only one observation. As DNA, the CDR3 is TGTGCCAGCAGTTCCCCTCGGACAGGGGATCGCGGCTACACCTTC. This gives the protein CASSSPRTGDRGYTF. The chain employs TRBV28 and TRBJ1-2, with 9 positions matching TRBD1. Germline V lookup: CDR1 MDHEN, CDR2 SYDVKM. Trimming at V came to 4 bases and at J to 8 bases, leaving 11 bases not matched to a gene. This CDR3 contains 15 residues.

In its sample, this clone was seen once. CDR3 residues: CSVEDLGARTDTQYF. The CDR3 bases are TGCAGCGTTGAAGATCTGGGGGCGCGGACAGATACGCAGTATTTT. V is TRBV29-1 and J is TRBJ2-3; maybe TRBD1 (6 bases). The CDR3 has 15 residues. CDR1 and CDR2 (germline): SQVTM, ANQGSEA. The V end lost 0 bases, the J end lost 3 bases, and 13 bases lay between the germline ends.

CDR3 nucleotides: TGCGCCAGCAGCTTGAGTCTAGCGGGGAGTGGGGAGCAGTTCTTC. It specifies CASSLSLAGSGEQFF. This chain connects TRBV5-1 to TRBJ2-1; TRBD2 aligns across 9 bases. CDR1 is SGHRS and CDR2 is YFSETQ in the germline V gene. The CDR3 loop spans 15 amino acids. With V trimmed by 1 base and J by 10 bases, 9 bases remained unmatched. The variable domain in full, completed from reference TRBV5-1 and TRBJ2-1, reads KAGVTQTPRYLIKTRGQQVTLSCSPISGHRSVSWYQQTPGQGLQFLFEYFSETQRNKGNFPGRFSGRQFSNSRSEMNVSTLELGDSALYLCASSLSLAGSGEQFFGPGTRLTVL.

This clone was counted ten times or more. The chain links TRBV30 to TRBJ1-2; the D is unclear. The germline V gene has CDR1 GTSNPN and CDR2 SVGIG (reference sequence). The V gene lost 2 bases and the J gene lost 5 bases, with 9 bases spanning the gap. The CDR3 totals 12 residues. CDR3 residues: CAWSLEGYGYTF. The CDR3 region has the DNA TGTGCCTGGAGTCTCGAGGGATATGGCTACACCTTC.

The J gene is TRBJ2-2, the V gene TRBV19; TRBD2 might be the D (6 bases). Germline CDR1 and CDR2: LNHDA and SQIVND (reference sequence). The length of the CDR3 is 13 residues. Trimming left V 7 bases short and J 5 bases short, with 11 bases between. CDR3 sequence reads: CASNAGWTGELFF. The CDR3 DNA sequence: TGTGCCAGTAACGCGGGGTGGACCGGGGAGCTGTTTTTT.

The genes are TRBV28 and TRBJ2-4, with D perhaps matching TRBD1 (6 bases). Germline V gene sequence: CDR1 MDHEN, CDR2 SYDVKM. V dropped 2 bases and J dropped 1 base, with 6 bases sitting between them. This CDR3 comprises 14 residues. CDR3 loop: CASSLQGAKNIQYF. The CDR3 nucleotides are TGTGCCAGCAGTTTACAGGGGGCCAAAAACATTCAGTACTTC.

This clone has a single count. The chain couples TRBV30 to TRBJ2-7; TRBD2 is a possible D gene (6 bases). The CDR3 has 14 residues. The germline gives CDR1 GTSNPN, CDR2 SVGIG (reference sequence). V lost 5 bases, J lost 7 bases, and 21 bases lay in between. The CDR3 sequence is CAWGDGGSANEQYF. The CDR3 coding sequence is TGTGCCTGGGGGGACGGGGGTTCGGCCAATGAGCAGTACTTC.

The chain employs TRBV10-3 and TRBJ1-1; a weak D match, TRBD1 (5 bases). Between the trimmed V and J ends, which lost 7 bases and 5 bases, there was a span of 17 bases. CDR1 ENHRY and CDR2 SYGVKD come from the germline V gene. This CDR3 contains 14 residues. CDR3 sequence: CAIKSGLGDTEAFF. The CDR3 DNA is TGTGCCATCAAGTCAGGGCTAGGTGATACTGAAGCTTTCTTT.

The chain carries TRBV10-2 and TRBJ1-2; 10 nucleotides agree with TRBD1. With V trimmed by 4 bases and J by 4 bases, 3 bases remained unmatched. Germline CDR1 is WSHSY and CDR2 is SAAADI. CDR3 length: 14 residues. CDR3 bases: TGCGCCAGCAGTGTCCGGACAGGGGGCTATGGCTACACCTTC. It yields the protein CASSVRTGGYGYTF.

The chain combines TRBV6-1 with TRBJ2-5; 8 nucleotides match TRBD2. CDR1 is MNHNS and CDR2 is SASEGT in the germline V gene. The junction had 6 bases not matched to a gene; V was cut back by 2 bases and J by 4 bases. The CDR3 consists of 15 residues. As DNA, the CDR3 is TGTGCCAGCAGTGAAATTGGAGCGGGAGTAGAGACCCAGTACTTC. Translated, it gives CASSEIGAGVETQYF.

The CDR3 DNA is TGTGCCAGCAGTACCCATCTCGAGGGGGAGGGATCGCACACTGAAGCTTTCTTT. Translation gives CASSTHLEGEGSHTEAFF. The chain joins TRBV27 to TRBJ1-1; D may be TRBD1 (6 bases). Per germline, CDR1 MNHEY and CDR2 SMNVEV (reference sequence). V was cut by 5 bases and J by 3 bases, with 25 bases left in between. The CDR3 spans 18 residues.

The CDR3 protein is CASSLGSTGRPNYGYTF. For the CDR3, the DNA is TGTGCCAGCAGCTTGGGGTCCACAGGGAGACCTAACTATGGCTACACCTTC. The rearrangement links TRBV5-6 to TRBJ1-2; weak D call: TRBD1 (6 bases). Trimming stripped 0 bases from V and 0 bases from J, with 15 bases between. This CDR3 is built from 17 residues. Germline loops: CDR1 SGHDT, CDR2 YYEEEE.

The V call is TRBV11-3, the J call TRBJ2-7; 9 bases agree with TRBD1. Germline-derived CDR1 and CDR2 are SGHNT and YENEEA. The CDR3 totals 14 residues. Trimming cost V 4 bases and J 3 bases; bases outside gene matches: 4. CDR3: CASSSGTGNYEQYF. In DNA form, the CDR3 reads TGTGCCAGCAGCTCCGGGACAGGGAACTACGAGCAGTACTTC.

The chain couples TRBV28 to TRBJ1-1; D perhaps matches TRBD1 (5 bases). Germline V gene lookup returns CDR1 MDHEN and CDR2 SYDVKM. Trimming left V 5 bases short and J 4 bases short, with 14 bases between. The CDR3 length is 14 residues. CDR3 in amino acids: CASSPHTGFTEAFF. In DNA, the CDR3 is TGTGCCAGCAGTCCACACACAGGATTCACTGAAGCTTTCTTT.

J is TRBJ2-7 and V is TRBV28, with 7 bases aligning to TRBD2. V lost 6 bases, J lost 7 bases, and 9 bases stayed unmatched. In germline, CDR1 is MDHEN, CDR2 SYDVKM. The CDR3 contains 13 residues. CDR3: CASSPPREGEQYF. CDR3 DNA sequence: TGTGCCAGCAGCCCCCCCAGGGAGGGGGAGCAGTACTTC. Full variable domain (remainder filled in from reference TRBV28 and TRBJ2-7): DVKVTQSSRYLVKRTGEKVFLECVQDMDHENMFWYRQDPGLGLRLIYFSYDVKMKEKGDIPEGYSVSREKKERFSLILESASTNQTSMYLCASSPPREGEQYFGPGTRLTVT.

The V call is TRBV5-1, the J call TRBJ2-5; TRBD2 matches at 16 bases. In germline, CDR1 is SGHRS, CDR2 YFSETQ. V was clipped by 6 bases and J by 5 bases; unmatched bases: 13. This CDR3 is 18 amino acids long. The CDR3 coding sequence is TGCGCCAGCACCACAACCGGGACTAGCGGGAGGGGGATGGAGACCCAGTACTTC. Translating it yields CASTTTGTSGRGMETQYF.

This clone was recorded only once. The V call is TRBV6-1, the J call TRBJ2-7; 10 bases fit TRBD1. The CDR3 extends over 15 amino acids. Per the germline V gene, CDR1 is MNHNS and CDR2 is SASEGT. V shed 6 bases, J shed 3 bases, and the junction held 8 bases outside the gene matches. CDR3 residues: CASSALGQGGYEQYF. In DNA form, the CDR3 reads TGTGCCAGCAGCGCCCTAGGACAGGGGGGCTACGAGCAGTACTTC.